The rows below give T cell receptor beta chains drawn from one sample of a study of blood T cell repertoires in COVID-19. The assay was immunoSEQ multiplex PCR, and TCRdb's table has in-frame clones only and misses some. The sample lists more than 100,000 clones, 70% to 85% occurring once. Sequencing was carried out using peripheral blood. These receptors originate from a woman aged 80 or over with acute or convalescent COVID-19. The CDR3 runs from the conserved cysteine through the conserved F or W. Fields, in order: CDR3 DNA, CDR3 protein, V gene, D gene, J gene, clone size. The D gene is left open where the match is weak. Not every row has a clone size; where given, it reads once, few, many or a size class.

TGCAGCGTTTGGTCGGGGACAGCTGGTCAGCCCCAGCATTTT | CSVWSGTAGQPQHF | TRBV29-1 | TRBD1 | TRBJ1-5 | once
TGCGCCAGCAGCTTGGCGGGACAAGGCAGGGAGCAGTACTTC | CASSLAGQGREQYF | TRBV5-1 | . | TRBJ2-7 | .
TGTGCCAGCAGCTACTTTATGGGCCAGGAAAATTCACCCCTCCACTTT | CASSYFMGQENSPLHF | TRBV3-1/TRBV3-2 | . | TRBJ1-6 | .
TGCAGCGGGGGGGACAGTCAGAATGGCTACACCTTC | CSGGDSQNGYTF | TRBV29-1 | TRBD1 | TRBJ1-2 | .
TGTGCCAGCAGCCGGAAAACAGGGAAAATGGAGCTGTTTTTT | CASSRKTGKMELFF | TRBV3-1/TRBV3-2 | . | TRBJ2-2 | .
TGCGCCAGCAGCCCCTTGGCGGCTCCGAACACCGGGGAGCTGTTTTTT | CASSPLAAPNTGELFF | TRBV5-1 | . | TRBJ2-2 | .
TGCAGTGCTACTCCAGGGTACGAGCAGTACTTC | CSATPGYEQYF | TRBV20-1 | . | TRBJ2-7 | .
TGCAGCGTTGGGGCAGCCACCAACTATGGCTACACCTTC | CSVGAATNYGYTF | TRBV29-1 | . | TRBJ1-2 | once
TGTGCCAGCAGCTTAGGGAGAGGAGGGCGGGTAGGAGAGACCCAGTACTTC | CASSLGRGGRVGETQYF | TRBV7-8 | . | TRBJ2-5 | .
TGTGCCAGCAGCGTAGGCGTCGATCCCTATAATTCACCCCTCCACTTT | CASSVGVDPYNSPLHF | TRBV9 | . | TRBJ1-6 | .
TGTGCCTGGAGCCAACAGGGAACTGAAGCTTTCTTT | CAWSQQGTEAFF | TRBV30 | . | TRBJ1-1 | .
TGTGCCAGCACCCCACGGGAGACAGGGACTTCACCCCTCCACTTT | CASTPRETGTSPLHF | TRBV14 | TRBD1 | TRBJ1-6 | .
TGTGCCACCAGCAGAGATAGAATAGGAGGCACTGAAGCTTTCTTT | CATSRDRIGGTEAFF | TRBV15 | . | TRBJ1-1 | .
TGTGCCAGCAGGGCAGGGTTTGGCGCAGATACGCAGTATTTT | CASRAGFGADTQYF | TRBV7-9 | . | TRBJ2-3 | .
TGTGCCAGCAGTTTAGCACAGTATAGCAATCAGCCCCAGCATTTT | CASSLAQYSNQPQHF | TRBV27 | . | TRBJ1-5 | once
TGTGCCAGCAGCCGTCGGGACAGGGGATCTGAAGCTTTCTTT | CASSRRDRGSEAFF | TRBV3-1/TRBV3-2 | TRBD1 | TRBJ1-1 | .
TGTGCCAGCAGTATAGGACCGGGGGGGCTCCAGACCCAGTACTTC | CASSIGPGGLQTQYF | TRBV7-2 | TRBD2 | TRBJ2-5 | .
TGTGCCAGCAGCTTGAGCCCAGGCTCTCCAGATACGCAGTATTTT | CASSLSPGSPDTQYF | TRBV5-6 | . | TRBJ2-3 | once
TGTGCCAGCAGCTCGAGGACAGGGATGAACACTGAAGCTTTCTTT | CASSSRTGMNTEAFF | TRBV11-2 | TRBD1 | TRBJ1-1 | once
TGTGCCAGCAGCTCCGCAGGGGAGGGAATGTATGGCTACACCTTC | CASSSAGEGMYGYTF | TRBV5-5 | . | TRBJ1-2 | .
TGTGCCAGCAGCCCTCTACCGGGGGATACGCAGTATTTT | CASSPLPGDTQYF | TRBV7-2 | . | TRBJ2-3 | .
TGTGCCAGCAGTTTGAGTATGCGGGTCGAGCAGTACTTC | CASSLSMRVEQYF | TRBV12-3/TRBV12-4 | . | TRBJ2-7 | .
TGTGCCAGCAGCTTAGGGGGGATAGCGGGAGGGCCCACAGATACGCAGTATTTT | CASSLGGIAGGPTDTQYF | TRBV7-6 | TRBD2 | TRBJ2-3 | few
TGTGCCAGCAGTTACACAAGACAGGGGCAAGAGACCCAGTACTTC | CASSYTRQGQETQYF | TRBV6-5 | TRBD1 | TRBJ2-5 | .
TGCGCCAGCAGCTCAGTACCGGGGACAGGGAATGAGCAGTTCTTC | CASSSVPGTGNEQFF | TRBV5-1 | TRBD1 | TRBJ2-1 | .
TGCGCCAGCAGCACGCCGGGACAGGGGACCAACATGAACACTGAAGCTTTCTTT | CASSTPGQGTNMNTEAFF | TRBV5-1 | TRBD1 | TRBJ1-1 | .
TGCGCCAGCAGCCGGACTGGGGACTATGGCTACACCTTC | CASSRTGDYGYTF | TRBV10-2 | . | TRBJ1-2 | .
TGTGCCAGCAGCTTCCGACAGGCCTTCGAGGGGAACACCATATATTTT | CASSFRQAFEGNTIYF | TRBV5-5 | . | TRBJ1-3 | .
TGTGCCAGCAGCACGTCGGGACAGGGGCGCTACGAGCAGTACTTC | CASSTSGQGRYEQYF | TRBV5-4 | TRBD1 | TRBJ2-7 | .
TGTGCCAGCAGTTACACACACCGGGACAGCTATGGCTACACCTTC | CASSYTHRDSYGYTF | TRBV6-6 | TRBD1 | TRBJ1-2 | .
TGTGCCAGTAGTTCCATCGGGACTAGCGGGGGGCTAGCCAAAAACATTCAGTACTTC | CASSSIGTSGGLAKNIQYF | TRBV19 | TRBD2 | TRBJ2-4 | .
TGTGCCAGCAGTTCCCCAATTGGGGCCACTGAAGCTTTCTTT | CASSSPIGATEAFF | TRBV6-2/TRBV6-3 | . | TRBJ1-1 | .
TGTGCCAGCAGTTTTTCGGGGGTCAATCAGCCCCAGCATTTT | CASSFSGVNQPQHF | TRBV27 | . | TRBJ1-5 | few
TGTGCCAGCTCACCACGAGAGGCCGGCCAAAACATTCAGTACTTC | CASSPREAGQNIQYF | TRBV18 | . | TRBJ2-4 | .
TGCGCCAGCAGCCCCGGGACAGGCCAATCAATTGCTGGAAACACCATATATTTT | CASSPGTGQSIAGNTIYF | TRBV5-1 | TRBD1 | TRBJ1-3 | .
TGTGCCAGTAGCAGCACAGGGGATACCTACGAGCAGTACTTC | CASSSTGDTYEQYF | TRBV19 | TRBD1 | TRBJ2-7 | once
TGTGCCAGCAGCTTGGGACTAGCGGGGGCCGGGGGAGATACGCAGTATTTT | CASSLGLAGAGGDTQYF | TRBV5-6 | TRBD2 | TRBJ2-3 | once
TGTGCCAGCAGCTTACCGACGGGAGGAGAGACCCAGTACTTC | CASSLPTGGETQYF | TRBV11-3 | TRBD2 | TRBJ2-5 | few
TGTGCCAGTAGTATAGACAGGAGGCCGGATGGCTACACCTTC | CASSIDRRPDGYTF | TRBV19 | . | TRBJ1-2 | .
TGTGCCTGGAGTCTCGGGGAGGCTAACTATGGCTACACCTTC | CAWSLGEANYGYTF | TRBV30 | . | TRBJ1-2 | .
TGTGCCAGTAGTATTAAACGGGACTACGAGCAGTACTTC | CASSIKRDYEQYF | TRBV19 | . | TRBJ2-7 | .
TGTGCCAGCTCCACCAACCACCTACGAAACACCATATATTTT | CASSTNHLRNTIYF | TRBV7-2 | . | TRBJ1-3 | few
TGCGCCAGCAGGGGTGGGACTGCACCCTACAATGAGCAGTTCTTC | CASRGGTAPYNEQFF | TRBV5-1 | . | TRBJ2-1 | .
TGTGCCAGCAGCCCCGGGGGGGCCTACGAGCAGTACTTC | CASSPGGAYEQYF | TRBV5-5 | TRBD2 | TRBJ2-7 | .
TGTGCCAGCAGCTTGGAGGGGTCCTATGGCTACACCTTC | CASSLEGSYGYTF | TRBV5-4 | . | TRBJ1-2 | once
TGTGCCAGCAGCCCTAGGACGGGAGGGCGCTACAATGAGCAGTTCTTC | CASSPRTGGRYNEQFF | TRBV6-4 | TRBD2 | TRBJ2-1 | .
TGTGCCAGCAGTGAAGCGTGGCAGGGCGCGGAAAAACTGTTTTTT | CASSEAWQGAEKLFF | TRBV2 | . | TRBJ1-4 | .
TGTGCCAGCAGCTTTGGGGGGGTTATAAGCTATGGCTACACCTTC | CASSFGGVISYGYTF | TRBV5-4 | . | TRBJ1-2 | many
TGCAGTGCCAGGTCTACTGAGACCCAGTACTTC | CSARSTETQYF | TRBV20-1 | . | TRBJ2-5 | .
TGTGCCAGCAGCGGGGACAGGGGGATTCAGCAGCCCCAGCATTTT | CASSGDRGIQQPQHF | TRBV7-9 | TRBD1 | TRBJ1-5 | .
TGTGCCAGCAGGACTACTAGCGGGGGGAAGACCGGGGAGCTGTTTTTT | CASRTTSGGKTGELFF | TRBV6-6 | TRBD2 | TRBJ2-2 | .
TGTGCCAGCAGCTTAGCGCTCCTATACGAGCAGTACTTC | CASSLALLYEQYF | TRBV7-2 | . | TRBJ2-7 | .
TGTGCCAGCAGTGACGTCTCAGGGATCTCTGGAAACACCATATATTTT | CASSDVSGISGNTIYF | TRBV6-1 | . | TRBJ1-3 | .
TGTGCCAGTAGTATAATTGAGACAGGGATCTACGAGCAGTACTTC | CASSIIETGIYEQYF | TRBV19 | TRBD1 | TRBJ2-7 | .
TGTGCCAGCAGCTTGGGACAGGGCCCTGGAAACACCATATATTTT | CASSLGQGPGNTIYF | TRBV7-9 | TRBD1 | TRBJ1-3 | once